This T cell receptor beta chain was identified during a study of T cells in Graves' hyperthyroidism and ophthalmopathy. Study-level background: Prior to any treatment, at the point of initial diagnosis, peripheral blood was collected. Study-wide results and caveats: Blood shared most expanded thyroid clonotypes above 0.001. Separating ophthalmopathy from stable hyperthyroidism was achieved by a 13 V-J model.

An absence of ophthalmopathy progression within 18 months meant stable Graves' hyperthyroidism. There were TCR beta CDR3 regions amplified from RNA transcripts. When the TCR CDR3 underwent first-round RT-PCR, the HTBI primer set was used. One entry per CDR3 protein, called by TCRdb with MiXCR from the multiplex PCR reads. The repertoire holds a few hundred thousand distinct CDR3 sequences, with approximately 14% as singletons. Per the germline V gene, CDR1 is LGHNA and CDR2 is YNFKEQ. CDR3 length equals 16 residues. After removal of 0 bases from V and 4 bases from J, the junction contained 8 bases not matched to a gene. Remarks on this clonotype: Its target is not known.

The TCR comes from a young woman with Graves' hyperthyroidism. The sequencing input was blood. The J gene is TRBJ1-1, the V gene TRBV4-2; TRBD1 agrees at 7 bases. In DNA form, the CDR3 reads TGTGCCAGCAGCCAAGATCTAGGCAGGGGGGGCACTGAAGCTTTCTTT. It codes for CASSQDLGRGGTEAFF.